A single sample is the source of the 17 T cell receptor beta chains below, sequenced in a study of cytotoxic CD8 clonotypes in ibrutinib-treated CLL. Clones were sequenced by immunoSEQ multiplex PCR, and TCRdb holds only the in-frame ones, with some missing. The sample consists of about 85,000 clones, 75% to 85% of them appearing once. The specimen was PBMCs, collected after 12 months of ibrutinib treatment. These receptors all come from a human donor with chronic lymphocytic leukemia.

This rearrangement joins TRBV28 to TRBJ2-7; TRBD1 aligns across 8 bases. The CDR3 length is 12 residues. Germline CDR1 MDHEN, CDR2 SYDVKM. V lost 5 bases to trimming and J lost 6 bases; unmatched junction nucleotides: 3. The DNA of the CDR3 is TGTGCCAGCAGTCCCGACAGGGGCGAGCAGTACTTC. Residues: CASSPDRGEQYF.

This sequence joins TRBV7-2 and TRBJ2-3; 7 positions agree with TRBD2. Trimming cost V 5 bases and J 2 bases; bases outside gene matches: 13. Per the germline V gene, CDR1 is SGHTA and CDR2 is FQGNSA. CDR3 length: 17 residues. Here the CDR3 reads CASSKASGHAVTDTQYF. The CDR3 DNA reads as TGTGCCAGCAGCAAGGCTAGCGGCCATGCGGTCACAGATACGCAGTATTTT.

The chain links TRBV7-8 to TRBJ2-7; 8 bases agree with TRBD1. This CDR3 region has 16 residues. Germline lookup yields CDR1 SGHVS and CDR2 FQNEAQ. V shed 0 bases and J 1 base; nucleotides not matched to a gene: 5. The CDR3 protein is CASSLARGRVSYEQYF. CDR3 nucleotide sequence: TGTGCCAGCAGCTTAGCCAGGGGGCGGGTATCCTACGAGCAGTACTTC.

J is TRBJ1-2 and V is TRBV25-1; D gene unclear. V was trimmed by 7 bases and J by 8 bases, leaving 17 bases between them. This CDR3 has 13 residues. Germline assignment: CDR1 MGHDK and CDR2 SYGVNS. CDR3 coding DNA: TGTGCCAGCACCCACGAGGGTCTCGGGGGCTACACCTTC. Amino acids: CASTHEGLGGYTF.

This chain joins TRBV23-1 and TRBJ2-5; tentative D call: TRBD1 (6 bases). TRBV23-1 is an ORF; its function is uncertain. CDR3 length equals 14 residues. V was trimmed by 6 bases and J by 5 bases, leaving 16 bases between them. Here the CDR3 DNA reads TGCGCCAGCAGGCCAGGACAGCCGCGGGAGACCCAGTACTTC. Translating it yields CASRPGQPRETQYF.

The chain joins TRBV15 to TRBJ2-7; D unclear. In germline, CDR1 is LNHNV, CDR2 YYDKDF (reference sequence). This CDR3 is built from 13 residues. Between the trimmed V and J ends, which lost 0 bases and 0 bases, there was a span of 3 bases. The CDR3 loop reads CATSRDPSYEQYF. The CDR3 coding sequence is TGTGCCACCAGCAGAGATCCCTCCTACGAGCAGTACTTC.

The chain uses TRBV10-3 and TRBJ1-4; D may be TRBD1 (5 bases). V was trimmed by 3 bases and J by 6 bases, leaving 14 bases between them. CDR3 length equals 15 residues. Germline CDR1 ENHRY, CDR2 SYGVKD. CDR3 region: CAISDFSGEDEKLFF. The CDR3 DNA reads as TGTGCCATCAGTGACTTTTCGGGGGAGGATGAAAAACTGTTTTTT.

This clone was counted between two and nine times. The rearrangement links TRBV18 to TRBJ2-7, with 7 positions matching TRBD2. This CDR3 contains 15 residues. The V gene's germline CDR1 is KGHSH and CDR2 LQKENI. J gave up 0 bases and V 6 bases, and 8 bases lay outside the gene matches. The CDR3: CASSPRGGSSYEQYF. CDR3 bases: TGTGCCAGCTCGCCCCGCGGCGGGAGCTCCTACGAGCAGTACTTC.

The rearrangement joins TRBV4-2 to TRBJ1-2; the D is unclear. The germline CDR1 and CDR2 sequences are LGHNA and YNFKEQ. V lost 0 bases and J lost 6, with 11 bases in between. The CDR3 is 14 amino acids. The CDR3 region has the DNA TGTGCCAGCAGCCAAGAGCGGCGGAGCCATGGCTACACCTTC. Encoded protein: CASSQERRSHGYTF.

This chain connects TRBV4-2 to TRBJ1-5, with D possibly being TRBD1 (6 bases). The germline CDR1 and CDR2 sequences are LGHNA and YNFKEQ. Trimming took off 3 bases at V and 6 bases at J, with 21 bases between the two ends. This CDR3 has 17 amino acids. CDR3 nucleotide sequence: TGTGCCAGCAGCCAGGAGGGGGGACCCCGAGGGGGTCAGCCCCAGCATTTT. Translating it yields CASSQEGGPRGGQPQHF.

The chain links TRBV7-8 to TRBJ2-7; D ambiguous. The CDR3 is made up of 11 amino acids. Germline V gives CDR1 SGHVS, CDR2 FQNEAQ. V was trimmed by 5 bases and J by 9 bases, leaving 11 bases between them. The CDR3 DNA follows: TGTGCCAGCAGCCTCAATACCGGGCAGTACTTC. This sequence encodes CASSLNTGQYF.

This rearrangement joins TRBV12-1 to TRBJ2-7; TRBD1 is taken as the D call from the table, unchecked against the DNA. TRBV12-1 constitutes a pseudogene. There are 14 residues in the CDR3. The chain's CDR3 is CASSPMGQGAIQYF. CDR3 nucleotides: TGTGCCAGCAGCCCCATGGGGCAGGGGGCGATCCAGTACTTC.

The chain combines TRBV19 with TRBJ1-1, with D unresolved. There are 13 residues in the CDR3. The V end was cut by 0 bases, the J end by 7 bases, with 9 bases between. Germline CDR1 and CDR2: LNHDA and SQIVND (reference sequence). Here the CDR3 DNA reads TGTGCCAGTAGTATAGATCTGGAGGTTGAAGCTTTCTTT. Its protein is CASSIDLEVEAFF.

The chain combines TRBV9 with TRBJ1-1; D is unresolved. From germline, CDR1 is SGDLS and CDR2 YYNGEE. V gave up 0 bases and J gave up 1 base, with 7 bases separating them. This CDR3 comprises 14 residues. DNA for the CDR3: TGTGCCAGCAGCGTAGTTCCGGGGAACACTGAAGCTTTCTTT. It codes for CASSVVPGNTEAFF.

The chain is built from TRBV5-5 and TRBJ1-4, with TRBD1 identical over 9 bases. This CDR3 has 14 amino acids. With 0 bases clipped from V and 7 bases from J, the junction kept 1 base outside the gene matches. Per the germline V gene, CDR1 is SGHKS and CDR2 is YYEKEE (reference sequence). The CDR3 DNA sequence: TGTGCCAGCAGCTTGGGACAGGGGGTTGAAAAACTGTTTTTT. It yields the protein CASSLGQGVEKLFF.

The sample holds one count of this clone. The gene calls are TRBV4-2 and TRBJ2-3, with 13 bases aligning to TRBD2. V dropped 6 bases and J dropped 5; count of bases not matched to a gene: 5. CDR1 is LGHNA and CDR2 is YNFKEQ in the germline V gene. The CDR3 is 15 amino acids. The CDR3 nucleotides read TGTGCCAGCAGACGCACTAGCGGGGGGGGAGATACGCAGTATTTT. Its translation is CASRRTSGGGDTQYF.

This clone has a single count. The rearrangement uses TRBV7-8 and TRBJ1-4, with D possibly being TRBD1 (6 bases). This CDR3 has 17 amino acids. Between the trimmed V and J ends, which lost 5 bases and 7 bases, there was a span of 23 bases. CDR1 and CDR2 (germline): SGHVS, FQNEAQ. The CDR3 here is CASSPQRAWGRGEKLFF. CDR3 in DNA: TGTGCCAGCAGCCCCCAGCGCGCGTGGGGGCGCGGTGAAAAACTGTTTTTT.